This T cell receptor (beta chain) was retrieved from a study of cytomegalovirus exposure and HLA in healthy donors. General study points: Later work found that TCR association rates differed between HLA loci; DRB1 had the most and HLA-C the fewest. Cytomegalovirus status was reportedly diagnosed by the classifier with high sensitivity and specificity. The sole available immune exposure information was CMV serostatus.

Points on this clone: Antigen: not known.

Germline V CDR1 and CDR2: MNHNY, SVGAGI (reference sequence). The CDR3 extends over 12 amino acids. V dropped 4 bases and J dropped 4 bases, with 2 bases sitting between them. Vbeta (60) and Jbeta (13) primers were used in the PCR. The protocol was immunoSEQ multiplex PCR, while the TCRdb copy is restricted to in-frame clones and leaves out a portion. The sample records more than 95,000 clones, roughly two thirds being singletons. This receptor was taken from a man aged 25 to 40 in good health and CMV-seronegative. This chain joins TRBV6-6 and TRBJ2-6, with D unclear. Sequencing was performed on PBMCs. CDR3 sequence reads: CASSSGANVLTF. The CDR3 nucleotides are TGTGCCAGCAGTTCGGGGGCCAACGTCCTGACTTTC.